The clone carrying this TCR beta chain has a handful of counts. Germline lookup yields CDR1 SGHTA and CDR2 FQGNSA. The ends lost 1 base at V and 10 bases at J; junction bases unmatched: 6. The CDR3 consists of 16 residues. TCRdb re-called the RACE reads with MiXCR, one entry per CDR3 protein. The sample lists fewer than 200,000 distinct CDR3 sequences, about a quarter occurring once. This sample's time point: patch test 3, about 24 weeks after DPC sensitization. The treatment was: therapeutic diphenylcyclopropenone sensitization with weekly scalp DPC. This entry comes from a study of human T cells and chemical hapten exposure.

The TCR was taken from a woman younger than 30 with alopecia areata. Some clones in this sample may be carry-over from other donors' samples. V gene TRBV7-2 combines with J gene TRBJ2-1, with 14 nucleotides matching TRBD2. The material was whole blood, obtained in connection with sensitization to the hapten diphenylcyclopropenone (DPC). In nucleotides, the CDR3 is TGTGCCAGCAGCTTAGTAGGGACTAGCGGGAGAAGGGAGCAGTTCTTC. Its protein is CASSLVGTSGRREQFF.